The next 9 T cell receptor beta chains were all read from a single sample in a study of a mutant IDH1 vaccine in newly diagnosed glioma. The data were produced by immunoSEQ multiplex PCR, yet TCRdb's version contains in-frame clones alone and is incomplete. This table holds tens of thousands of clones, around 80% found once. These receptors are not linked to any known antigen. As for time point: week 35, safety follow-up. The vaccine gave 300 ug of a 20-mer mutant IDH1 peptide subcutaneously per dose. This sample comprised PBMCs, obtained from a glioma patient whose treatment included an IDH1 peptide vaccine. These receptor sequences come from a man in his fifties or sixties with glioma.

A few counts support this clone. The chain uses TRBV6-6 and TRBJ1-2; a possible D gene is TRBD1 (6 bases). Germline lookup yields CDR1 MNHNY and CDR2 SVGAGI (reference sequence). V was shortened by 7 bases and J by 7 bases, with 16 bases between the two germline ends. This CDR3 is 13 amino acids long. CDR3 loop: CASTSGGLTGYTF. As DNA, the CDR3 is TGTGCCAGCACCTCCGGGGGCCTGACTGGCTACACCTTC.

In this sample, this clone turned up a few times. The chain employs TRBV6-1 and TRBJ1-1; D unresolved. V gave up 2 bases and J gave up 5 bases, with 12 bases separating them. This CDR3 has 14 residues. Germline values: CDR1 MNHNS, CDR2 SASEGT. The CDR3: CASSELTGRTEAFF. CDR3 DNA: TGTGCCAGCAGTGAATTGACGGGAAGAACTGAAGCTTTCTTT.

The gene calls are TRBV30 and TRBJ1-6; 7 bases match TRBD1. The CDR3 loop spans 13 amino acids. The trim removed 7 bases at V and 8 bases at J, leaving 8 bases unmatched. Germline V CDR1 and CDR2: GTSNPN, SVGIG (reference sequence). The CDR3 spells CALSGTVDSPLHF. The CDR3, as DNA: TGTGCCTTATCGGGGACAGTAGATTCACCCCTCCACTTT.

The V call is TRBV7-9, the J call TRBJ2-2; a weak D match, TRBD2 (6 bases). CDR1 SEHNR and CDR2 FQNEAQ come from the germline V gene (reference sequence). CDR3 length equals 14 residues. V was cut by 1 base and J by 5 bases, with 8 bases left in between. CDR3 sequence: CASSLETRTGELFF. CDR3 DNA sequence: TGTGCCAGCAGCTTAGAGACTAGAACCGGGGAGCTGTTTTTT.

In DNA, the CDR3 is TGCGCCAGCAGCCAAAGCAGCTTCGATCAGCCCCAGCATTTT. Translated: CASSQSSFDQPQHF. The V and J genes are TRBV4-1 and TRBJ1-5, with D unresolved. The length of the CDR3 is 14 residues. The ends were cut back, 2 bases at V and 5 bases at J, with 10 bases in the middle. Germline lookup yields CDR1 MGHRA and CDR2 YSYEKL.

The genes are TRBV5-1 and TRBJ2-5; the match to TRBD2 covers 12 bases. V trimming: 1 base; J trimming: 2 bases; junction bases outside the gene matches: 9. There are 18 residues in the CDR3. Germline CDR1 reads SGHRS; CDR2 reads YFSETQ. The CDR3 loop is CASSLRASGRGVQETQYF. The CDR3 nucleotides read TGCGCCAGCAGCTTGCGGGCTAGCGGGAGGGGAGTTCAAGAGACCCAGTACTTC.

This clone was seen only once. The rearrangement links TRBV5-1 to TRBJ2-1, with a possible D match to TRBD1 (5 bases). The V gene's germline CDR1 is SGHRS and CDR2 YFSETQ. This CDR3 comprises 15 residues. V was pared by 2 bases and J by 3 bases, with 12 bases between. The CDR3 sequence: CASSLSTTGYNEQFF. CDR3 coding DNA: TGCGCCAGCAGCTTAAGCACAACAGGCTACAATGAGCAGTTCTTC.

V and J are TRBV5-6 and TRBJ2-2; no clear D. There are 14 residues in the CDR3. Germline V CDR1 and CDR2: SGHDT, YYEEEE. The V and J ends lost 0 bases and 6 bases respectively, with 9 bases between them. CDR3 DNA: TGTGCCAGCAGCTTGGGCGGCGAACCCGGGGAGCTGTTTTTT. This encodes CASSLGGEPGELFF.

J is TRBJ1-1 and V is TRBV5-1; 7 nucleotides align to TRBD1. The CDR3 is 15 residues long. Trimming at V came to 4 bases and at J to 0 bases, leaving 6 bases not matched to a gene. Germline V gives CDR1 SGHRS, CDR2 YFSETQ. The CDR3 reads CASSPDRLMNTEAFF. The CDR3 DNA sequence: TGCGCCAGCAGCCCGGACAGGCTAATGAACACTGAAGCTTTCTTT.